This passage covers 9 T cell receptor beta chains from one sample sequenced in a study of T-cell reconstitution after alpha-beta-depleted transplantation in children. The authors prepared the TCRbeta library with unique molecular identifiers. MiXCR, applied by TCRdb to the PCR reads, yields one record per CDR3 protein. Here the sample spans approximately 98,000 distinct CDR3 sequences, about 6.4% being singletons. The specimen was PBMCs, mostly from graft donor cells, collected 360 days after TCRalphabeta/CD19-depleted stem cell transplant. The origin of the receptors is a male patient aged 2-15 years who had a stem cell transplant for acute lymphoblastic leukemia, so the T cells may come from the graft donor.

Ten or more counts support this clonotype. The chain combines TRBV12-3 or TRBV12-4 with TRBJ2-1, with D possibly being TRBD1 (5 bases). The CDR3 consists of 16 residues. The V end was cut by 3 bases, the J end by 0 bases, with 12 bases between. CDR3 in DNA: TGTGCCAGCAGTTTGAAAGGACACAGCTCCTACAATGAGCAGTTCTTC. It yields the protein CASSLKGHSSYNEQFF.

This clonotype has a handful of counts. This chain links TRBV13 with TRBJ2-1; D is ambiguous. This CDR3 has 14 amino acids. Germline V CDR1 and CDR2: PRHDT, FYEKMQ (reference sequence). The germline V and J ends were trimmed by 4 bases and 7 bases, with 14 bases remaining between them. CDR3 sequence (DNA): TGTGCCAGCAGCTCCCGGAGTTTGGGTAATGAGCAGTTCTTC. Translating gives CASSSRSLGNEQFF.

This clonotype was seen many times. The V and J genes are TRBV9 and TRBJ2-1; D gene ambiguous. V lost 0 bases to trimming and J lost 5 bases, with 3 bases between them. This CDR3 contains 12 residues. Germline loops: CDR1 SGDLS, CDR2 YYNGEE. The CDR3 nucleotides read TGTGCCAGCAGCGTAGTAAACAATGAGCAGTTCTTC. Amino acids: CASSVVNNEQFF.

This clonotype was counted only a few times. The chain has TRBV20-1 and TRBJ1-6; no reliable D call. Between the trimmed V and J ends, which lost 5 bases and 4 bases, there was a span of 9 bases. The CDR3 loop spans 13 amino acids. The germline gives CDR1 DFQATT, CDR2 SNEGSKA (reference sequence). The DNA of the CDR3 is TGCAGTGCTCTGACACATTATAATTCACCCCTCCACTTT. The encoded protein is CSALTHYNSPLHF.

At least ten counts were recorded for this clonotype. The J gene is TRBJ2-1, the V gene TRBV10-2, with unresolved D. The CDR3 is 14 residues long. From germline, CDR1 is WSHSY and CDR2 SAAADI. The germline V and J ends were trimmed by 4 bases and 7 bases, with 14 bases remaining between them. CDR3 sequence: CASSGQVSQNEQFF. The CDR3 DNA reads TGCGCCAGCAGTGGACAAGTTTCCCAGAATGAGCAGTTCTTC.

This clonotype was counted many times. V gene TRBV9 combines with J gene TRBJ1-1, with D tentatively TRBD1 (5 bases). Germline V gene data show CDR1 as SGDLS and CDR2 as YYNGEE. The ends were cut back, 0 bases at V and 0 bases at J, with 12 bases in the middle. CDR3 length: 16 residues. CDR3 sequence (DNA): TGTGCCAGCAGCGTAGGCGGGGGGAACTTGAACACTGAAGCTTTCTTT. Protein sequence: CASSVGGGNLNTEAFF.

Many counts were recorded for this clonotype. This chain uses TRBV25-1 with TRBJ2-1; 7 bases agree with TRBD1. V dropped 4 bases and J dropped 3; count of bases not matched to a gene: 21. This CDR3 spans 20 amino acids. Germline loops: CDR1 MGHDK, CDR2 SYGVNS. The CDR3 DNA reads TGTGCCAGCAGTGGCTGGGACAGCCAGAAGAGCCCCTACCGCTACAATGAGCAGTTCTTC. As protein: CASSGWDSQKSPYRYNEQFF.

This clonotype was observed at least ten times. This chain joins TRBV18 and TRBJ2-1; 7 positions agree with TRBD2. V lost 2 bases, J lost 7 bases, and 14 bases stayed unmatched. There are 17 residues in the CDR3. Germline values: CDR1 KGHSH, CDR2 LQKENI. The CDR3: CASSPRSFEGGANEQFF. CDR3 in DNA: TGTGCCAGCTCACCAAGAAGTTTCGAGGGAGGGGCGAATGAGCAGTTCTTC.

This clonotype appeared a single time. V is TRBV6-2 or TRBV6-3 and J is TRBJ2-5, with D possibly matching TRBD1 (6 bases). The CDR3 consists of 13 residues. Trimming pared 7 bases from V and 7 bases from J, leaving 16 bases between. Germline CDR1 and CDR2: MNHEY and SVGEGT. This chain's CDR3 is CASNHRVGGTQYF. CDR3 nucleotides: TGTGCCAGCAACCACAGGGTCGGCGGGACCCAGTACTTC.